This T cell receptor beta chain was retrieved from a study of identical twins. Study-level findings and limits: High-abundance cord blood beta clonotypes had fewer insertions; memory repertoires showed none. A partial confounding effect on zero-insertion analyses could come from invariant MAIT and iNKT cells. Out-of-frame alpha sequences shared between twins exhibited an excess of low generation probability.

Comments on this clonotype: Its cognate antigen is unknown.

A universal primer binding site was introduced by template switching. The final cDNA contained unique molecular identifiers. MiXCR was run by TCRdb on the 5' RACE reads, yielding one entry per CDR3 protein. Of some 200,000 distinct CDR3 sequences in the sample, around 8% were seen once. The sample also formed part of further work on yellow fever vaccine responses in identical twins.

Sequences were obtained from memory (CD45RO+) T cells sorted from blood. This TCR came from a woman aged 18-30 years in good health.

The CDR3 region is CASSLGLTGVDSPLHF. CDR3 DNA: TGCGCCAGCAGCCTGGGATTAACAGGGGTGGATTCACCCCTCCACTTT. The chain employs TRBV5-1 and TRBJ1-6, with TRBD1 matching over 7 bases. The CDR3 runs 16 residues. Germline V CDR1 and CDR2: SGHRS, YFSETQ. The trim removed 4 bases at V and 8 bases at J, leaving 12 bases unmatched.